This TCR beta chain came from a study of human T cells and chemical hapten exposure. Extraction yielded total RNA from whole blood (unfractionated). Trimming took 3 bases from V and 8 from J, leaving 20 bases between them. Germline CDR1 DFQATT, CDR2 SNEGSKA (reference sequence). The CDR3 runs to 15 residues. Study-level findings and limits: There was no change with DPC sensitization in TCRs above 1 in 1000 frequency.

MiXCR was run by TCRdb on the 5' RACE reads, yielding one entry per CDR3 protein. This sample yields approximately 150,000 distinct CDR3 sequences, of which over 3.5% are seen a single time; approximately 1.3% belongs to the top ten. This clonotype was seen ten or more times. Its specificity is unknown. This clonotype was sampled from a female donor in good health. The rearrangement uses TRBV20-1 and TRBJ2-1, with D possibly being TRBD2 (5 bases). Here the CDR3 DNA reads TGCAGTGCTAGCCGGGGAATGGACCTCGCCCATGAGCAGTTCTTC. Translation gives CSASRGMDLAHEQFF.